Included here is one TCR beta chain sequence, with context. Its cognate antigen has yet to be identified. Qualities for individual bases were not recorded, and no much larger clone is one base off. Other DNA sequences in this sample translate to the same CDR3. The data originate from a study of shared clonotypes between healthy human individuals (TCRdb year 2020). Broadly, across the study: The cohort included a few men and two women between 18 and 49 years of age. For each donor, CD4 naive and CD4 memory were each given three plates, CD8 naive was given two plates, and CD8 memory was given one plate. Blood TCR repertoires of four to six healthy adults were deeply sequenced to estimate repertoire size and the extent of clonotype sharing between individuals. To increase sequencing depth and limit assay-specific biases, different laboratories used diverse techniques to prepare libraries and sequence TCR repertoires. Per donor, leukapheresis produced somewhere between about 0.85 and 10 billion PBMCs. Study-wide conclusions, independent of this receptor: Because the study included a small number of donors, the genetic and exposure-history diversity represented was limited. Naive subsets generally had larger estimated clonotype richness than memory subsets. Only blood was sampled, and tissue TCR repertoires likely differ from those in blood. Compared with non-shared clonotypes, clonotypes shared by all four sorted-subset donors had higher generation probabilities. Across a few donors, approximately 4.9% of naive CD4, around 3.5% of naive CD8, 2% to 2.5% of memory CD4, and under 0.45% of memory CD8 clonotypes were shared. Incomplete sequencing was indicated by rarefaction of sorted-subset datasets, despite the large sequencing depth. Pairwise subsampling led to the expectation that sequencing depth would affect the degree of clonotype sharing among donors.

The donors were healthy, HIV-negative adults who had no recently reported acute infections or vaccinations. Every donor was a Caucasian adult residing in Nashville, Tennessee, USA. CD4+ T cells were enriched by magnetic negative selection, after which naive cells were positively selected on CD45RA and the negative fraction was taken as the memory subset. After blood collection by leukapheresis, PBMCs were isolated using Ficoll-Histopaque density gradient centrifugation and then cryopreserved in the vapor phase of liquid nitrogen. Purity and quantity of every magnetically sorted T cell population were checked by analytical flow cytometry. Genomic DNA was isolated from each sorted fraction and quantified by UV absorbance on a Nanodrop 2000c. TCR CDR3 regions were amplified from genomic DNA by multiplex PCR using the deep immunoSEQ assay. Extracted genomic DNA from each cell subset was distributed evenly across all wells of several immunoSEQ 96-well plates, and each plate was treated as a replicate. Each replicate PCR for sorted subsets received roughly 0.2 ug genomic DNA, equal to roughly 30,000 T cell genomes. Purified libraries were quantified with a Qubit 3.0 fluorometer, sized on a Bioanalyzer 2100, and re-quantified with the KAPA Library Quantification kit. Every immunoSEQ 96-well plate was sequenced on a separate single-read 150-cycle Illumina NextSeq 550 flow cell. The study's processing was this. The immunoSEQ output contained only junctional sequences without quality scores, so filtering could not match that applied to full-length reads. To assign V/J genes and CDR3, sequences were annotated against IMGT germline references using PyIR, a Python wrapper for IgBLAST v1.9. Reads were filtered out if the reads had weak V/J assignments (E-value above 1e-6), no CDR3, stop codons, out-of-frame junctions, or ambiguous translated residues. V3J clonotypes were defined by identical inferred V gene, J gene, and CDR3 amino acid sequence. Percentage overlap between repertoires was computed as shared unique clonotypes divided by the size of the smaller repertoire. Repertoire richness was assessed with RTK rarefaction, the Chao1 estimator, and Recon v2.1 estimates of unobserved clonotypes. OLGA was used to compute generation probabilities for all TCRbeta clonotypes that the gDNA method yielded from a handful of donors. TCRdb retrieved this table from immuneACCESS and kept in-frame rearrangements only. Not all clones are present; in checked studies, unresolved V genes account for under half, and no reason is known for the remainder. V and J calls and clone size are those listed in that table; D and trimming were worked out from the DNA. In all, the sample holds some 1 million clones, and about 76% of those were seen once. The ten largest clones represent roughly 1.4% of the sample.

Sequencing used memory CD4+ T cells sorted from blood. Explained via the paper, the cell subset or site label denotes: CD45RA-negative fraction. This clonotype was sampled from a man aged 18 to 30 in good health.

The nucleotides are TGTGCCAGCAGTGAGGGCGGTTATAGCAATCAGCCCCAGCATTTT. Its protein is CASSEGGYSNQPQHF. The chain uses TRBV2 and TRBJ1-5, with the D gene call left open. Per the germline V gene, SNHLY is the CDR1 and FYNNEI is the CDR2. V is shortened by 3 bases, J by 0 bases, and the region joining them spans 9 bases. The CDR3 covers 15 residues, taking in both the cysteine and the phenylalanine. CDR3 DNA only is kept here, 45 bases in frame from base 1.